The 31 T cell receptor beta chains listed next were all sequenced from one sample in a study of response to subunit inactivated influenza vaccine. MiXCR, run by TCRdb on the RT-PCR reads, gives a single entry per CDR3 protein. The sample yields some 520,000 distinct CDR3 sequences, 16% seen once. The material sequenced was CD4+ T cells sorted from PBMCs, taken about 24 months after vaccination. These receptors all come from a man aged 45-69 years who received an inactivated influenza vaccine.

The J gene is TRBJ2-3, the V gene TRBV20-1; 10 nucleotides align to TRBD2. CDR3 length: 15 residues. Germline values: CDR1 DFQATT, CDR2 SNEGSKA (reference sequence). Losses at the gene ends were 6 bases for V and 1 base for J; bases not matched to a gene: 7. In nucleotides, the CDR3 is TGCAGTGCCCCCGGGACTAGCGCGGGCACAGATACGCAGTATTTT. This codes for CSAPGTSAGTDTQYF.

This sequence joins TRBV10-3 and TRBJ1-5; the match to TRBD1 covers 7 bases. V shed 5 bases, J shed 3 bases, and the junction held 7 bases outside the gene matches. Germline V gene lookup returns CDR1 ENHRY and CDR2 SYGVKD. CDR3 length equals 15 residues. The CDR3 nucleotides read TGTGCCATCAGTAAAGCCGGGACAGTCAATCAGCCCCAGCATTTT. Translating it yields CAISKAGTVNQPQHF.

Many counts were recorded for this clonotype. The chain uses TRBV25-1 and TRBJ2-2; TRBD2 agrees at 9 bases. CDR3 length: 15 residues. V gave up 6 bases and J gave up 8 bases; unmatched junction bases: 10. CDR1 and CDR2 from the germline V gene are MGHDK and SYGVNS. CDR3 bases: TGTGCCAGCAGGCCAGCGGGGGGCGCGGTAGGGGAGCTGTTTTTT. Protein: CASRPAGGAVGELFF.

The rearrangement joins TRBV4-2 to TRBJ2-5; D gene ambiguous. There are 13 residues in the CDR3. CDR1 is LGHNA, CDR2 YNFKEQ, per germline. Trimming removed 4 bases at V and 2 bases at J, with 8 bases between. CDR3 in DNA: TGTGCCAGCAGCCCCCAGTCGCAAGAGACCCAGTACTTC. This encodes CASSPQSQETQYF.

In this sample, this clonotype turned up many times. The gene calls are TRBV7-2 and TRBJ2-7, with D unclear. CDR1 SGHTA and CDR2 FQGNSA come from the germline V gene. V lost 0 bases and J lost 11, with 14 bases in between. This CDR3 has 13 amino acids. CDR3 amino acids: CASSLAPDQTEYF. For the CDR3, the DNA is TGTGCCAGCAGCTTAGCCCCAGACCAGACGGAGTACTTC.

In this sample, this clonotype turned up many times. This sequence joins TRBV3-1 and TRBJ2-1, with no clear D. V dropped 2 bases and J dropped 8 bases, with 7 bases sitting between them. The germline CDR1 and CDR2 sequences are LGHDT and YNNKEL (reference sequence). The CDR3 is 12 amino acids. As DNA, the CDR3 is TGTGCCAGCAGCCAAATTCCCCATGAGCAGTTCTTC. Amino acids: CASSQIPHEQFF.

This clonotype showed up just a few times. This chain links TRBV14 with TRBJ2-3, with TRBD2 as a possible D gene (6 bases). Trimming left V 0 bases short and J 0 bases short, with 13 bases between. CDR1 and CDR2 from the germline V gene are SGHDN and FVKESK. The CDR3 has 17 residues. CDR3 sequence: CASSQDFLAGSTDTQYF. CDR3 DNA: TGTGCCAGCAGCCAAGATTTTCTGGCGGGGAGCACAGATACGCAGTATTTT.

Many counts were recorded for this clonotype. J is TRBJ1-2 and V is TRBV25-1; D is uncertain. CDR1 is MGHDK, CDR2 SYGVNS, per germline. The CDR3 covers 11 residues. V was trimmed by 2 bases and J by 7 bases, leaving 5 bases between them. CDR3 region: CASSELGGYTF. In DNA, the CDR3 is TGTGCCAGCAGTGAACTGGGTGGCTACACCTTC.

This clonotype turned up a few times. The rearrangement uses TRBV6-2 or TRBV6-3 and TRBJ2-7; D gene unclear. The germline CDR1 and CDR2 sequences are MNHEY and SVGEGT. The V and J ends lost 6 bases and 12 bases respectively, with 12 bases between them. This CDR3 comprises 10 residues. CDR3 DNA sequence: TGTGCCAGCAGCTTAAAGTGGGTGTACTTC. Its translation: CASSLKWVYF.

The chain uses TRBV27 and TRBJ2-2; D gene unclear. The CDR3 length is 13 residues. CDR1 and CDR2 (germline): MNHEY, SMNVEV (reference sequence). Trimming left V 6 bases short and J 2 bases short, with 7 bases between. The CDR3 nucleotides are TGTGCCAGCAGCCACAACAACACCGGGGAGCTGTTTTTT. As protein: CASSHNNTGELFF.

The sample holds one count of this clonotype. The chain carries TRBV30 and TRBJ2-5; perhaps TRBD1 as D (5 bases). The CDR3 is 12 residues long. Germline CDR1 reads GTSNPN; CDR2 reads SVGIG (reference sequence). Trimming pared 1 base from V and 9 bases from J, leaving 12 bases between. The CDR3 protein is CAWSGQGRAQYF. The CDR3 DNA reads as TGTGCCTGGAGTGGTCAGGGAAGGGCCCAGTACTTC.

CDR3 sequence: CASSRPGPKDTQYF. The DNA of the CDR3 is TGTGCCAGCAGCCGACCCGGACCAAAAGATACGCAGTATTTT. The chain has TRBV3-1 and TRBJ2-3, with unresolved D. Germline V lookup: CDR1 LGHDT, CDR2 YNNKEL (reference sequence). The ends were cut back, 4 bases at V and 5 bases at J, with 13 bases in the middle. The CDR3 loop spans 14 amino acids.

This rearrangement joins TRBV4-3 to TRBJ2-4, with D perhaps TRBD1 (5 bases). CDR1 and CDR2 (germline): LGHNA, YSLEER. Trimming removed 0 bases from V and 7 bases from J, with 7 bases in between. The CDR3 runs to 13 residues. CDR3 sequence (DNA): TGCGCCAGCAGCCAAGAGAAGGGGAACATTCAGTACTTC. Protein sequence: CASSQEKGNIQYF.

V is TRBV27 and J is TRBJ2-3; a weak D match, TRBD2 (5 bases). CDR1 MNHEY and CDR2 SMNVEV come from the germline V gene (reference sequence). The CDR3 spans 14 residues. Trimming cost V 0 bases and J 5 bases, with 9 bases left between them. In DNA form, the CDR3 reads TGTGCCAGCAGTTTATCATTCGGGGTAGATACGCAGTATTTT. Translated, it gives CASSLSFGVDTQYF.

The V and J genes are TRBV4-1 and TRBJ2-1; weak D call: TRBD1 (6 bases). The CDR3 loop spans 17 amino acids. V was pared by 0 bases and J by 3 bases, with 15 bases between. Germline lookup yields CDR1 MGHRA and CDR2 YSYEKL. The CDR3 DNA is TGCGCCAGCAGCCAAGATAATCCGGGACAAGACTACAATGAGCAGTTCTTC. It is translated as CASSQDNPGQDYNEQFF.

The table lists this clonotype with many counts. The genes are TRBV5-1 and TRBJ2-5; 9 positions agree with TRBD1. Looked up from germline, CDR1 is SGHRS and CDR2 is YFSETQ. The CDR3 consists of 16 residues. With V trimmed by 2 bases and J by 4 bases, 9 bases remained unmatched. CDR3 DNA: TGCGCCAGCAGCTTAACAGGACAGGGGTGGGGAGAGACCCAGTACTTC. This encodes CASSLTGQGWGETQYF. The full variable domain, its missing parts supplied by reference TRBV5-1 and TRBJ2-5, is KAGVTQTPRYLIKTRGQQVTLSCSPISGHRSVSWYQQTPGQGLQFLFEYFSETQRNKGNFPGRFSGRQFSNSRSEMNVSTLELGDSALYLCASSLTGQGWGETQYFGPGTRLLVL.

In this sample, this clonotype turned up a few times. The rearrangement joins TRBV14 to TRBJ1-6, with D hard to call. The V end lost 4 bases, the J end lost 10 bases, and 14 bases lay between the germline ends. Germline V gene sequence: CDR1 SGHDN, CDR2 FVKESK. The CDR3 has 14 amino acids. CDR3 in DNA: TGTGCCAGCAGCCGCCGCGACTTTAAATCACCCCTCCACTTT. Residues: CASSRRDFKSPLHF.

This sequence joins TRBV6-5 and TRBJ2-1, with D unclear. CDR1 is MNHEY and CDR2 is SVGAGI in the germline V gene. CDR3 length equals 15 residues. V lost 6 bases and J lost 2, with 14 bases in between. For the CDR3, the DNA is TGTGCCAGCAGGTTAGCATCACCCCCCTACAATGAGCAGTTCTTC. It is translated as CASRLASPPYNEQFF.

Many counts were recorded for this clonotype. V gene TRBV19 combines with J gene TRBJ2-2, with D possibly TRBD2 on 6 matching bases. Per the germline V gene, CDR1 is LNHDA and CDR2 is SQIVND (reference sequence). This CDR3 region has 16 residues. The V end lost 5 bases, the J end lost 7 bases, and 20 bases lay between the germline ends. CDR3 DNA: TGTGCCAGTAGTCTGCGGAGGGGCGCCGATTACGGGGAGCTGTTTTTT. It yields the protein CASSLRRGADYGELFF.

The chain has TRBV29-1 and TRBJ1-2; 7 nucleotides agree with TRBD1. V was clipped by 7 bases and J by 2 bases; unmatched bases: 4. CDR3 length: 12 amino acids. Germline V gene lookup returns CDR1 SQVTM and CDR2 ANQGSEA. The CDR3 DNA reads TGCAGCGCCCTGACAGGGAACTATGGCTACACCTTC. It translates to CSALTGNYGYTF. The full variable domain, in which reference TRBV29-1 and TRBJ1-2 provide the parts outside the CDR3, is SAVISQKPSRDICQRGTSLTIQCQVDSQVTMMFWYRQQPGQSLTLIATANQGSEATYESGFVIDKFPISRPNLTFSTLTVSNMSPEDSSIYLCSALTGNYGYTFGSGTRLTVV.

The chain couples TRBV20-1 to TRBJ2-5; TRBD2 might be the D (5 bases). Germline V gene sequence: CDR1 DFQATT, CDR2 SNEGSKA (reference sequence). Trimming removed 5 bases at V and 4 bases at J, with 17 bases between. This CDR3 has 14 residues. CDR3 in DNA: TGCAGTGCTCCTAGGGTGACTATTGGAGAGACCCAGTACTTC. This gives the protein CSAPRVTIGETQYF.

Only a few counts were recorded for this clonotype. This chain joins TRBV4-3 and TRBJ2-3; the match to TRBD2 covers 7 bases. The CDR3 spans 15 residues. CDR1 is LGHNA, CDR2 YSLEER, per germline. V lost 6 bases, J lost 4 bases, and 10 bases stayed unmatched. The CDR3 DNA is TGCGCCAGCAGTCGGGGCGGGAGAGGATCAGATACGCAGTATTTT. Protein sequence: CASSRGGRGSDTQYF.

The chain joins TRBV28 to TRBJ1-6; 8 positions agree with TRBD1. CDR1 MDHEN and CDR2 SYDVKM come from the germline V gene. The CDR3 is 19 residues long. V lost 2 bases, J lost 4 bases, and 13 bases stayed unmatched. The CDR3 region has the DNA TGTGCCAGCAGTTTAACTCGGGGAAGGAGGACAGGGTATAATTCACCCCTCCACTTT. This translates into CASSLTRGRRTGYNSPLHF.

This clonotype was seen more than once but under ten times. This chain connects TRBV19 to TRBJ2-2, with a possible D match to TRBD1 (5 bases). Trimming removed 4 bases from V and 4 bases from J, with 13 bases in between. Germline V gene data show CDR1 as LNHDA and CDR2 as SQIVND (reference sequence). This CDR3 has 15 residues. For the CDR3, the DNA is TGTGCCAGTAGTACAACTGCCAGGGTCACCGGGGAGCTGTTTTTT. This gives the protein CASSTTARVTGELFF.

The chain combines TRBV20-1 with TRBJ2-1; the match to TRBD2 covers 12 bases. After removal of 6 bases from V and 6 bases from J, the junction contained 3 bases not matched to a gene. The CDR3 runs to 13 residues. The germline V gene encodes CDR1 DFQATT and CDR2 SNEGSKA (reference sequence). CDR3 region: CSAGGLAGNEQFF. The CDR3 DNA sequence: TGCAGTGCGGGGGGACTAGCGGGCAATGAGCAGTTCTTC.

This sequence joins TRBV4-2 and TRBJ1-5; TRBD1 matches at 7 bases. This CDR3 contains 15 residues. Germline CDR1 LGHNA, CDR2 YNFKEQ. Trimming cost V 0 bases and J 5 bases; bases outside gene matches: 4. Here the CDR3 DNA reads TGTGCCAGCAGCCAAGATCGACAGGGACATCAGCCCCAGCATTTT. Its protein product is CASSQDRQGHQPQHF.

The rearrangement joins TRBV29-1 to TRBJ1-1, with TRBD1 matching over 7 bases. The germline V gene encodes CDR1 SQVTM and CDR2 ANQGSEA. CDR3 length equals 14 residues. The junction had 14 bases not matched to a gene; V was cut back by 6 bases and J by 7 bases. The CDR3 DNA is TGCAGCGTCGTCCCGCGGAGACAGGGAGGTGAAGCTTTCTTT. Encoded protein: CSVVPRRQGGEAFF.

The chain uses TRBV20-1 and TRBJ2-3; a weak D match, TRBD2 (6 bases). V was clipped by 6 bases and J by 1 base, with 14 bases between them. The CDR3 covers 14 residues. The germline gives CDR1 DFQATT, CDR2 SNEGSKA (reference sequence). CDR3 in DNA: TGCAGTGCCCCCCCGGCGGGGCGCACAGATACGCAGTATTTT. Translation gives CSAPPAGRTDTQYF.

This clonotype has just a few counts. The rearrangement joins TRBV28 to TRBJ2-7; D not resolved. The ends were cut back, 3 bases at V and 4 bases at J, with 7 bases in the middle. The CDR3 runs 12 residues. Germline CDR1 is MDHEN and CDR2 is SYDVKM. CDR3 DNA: TGTGCCAGCAGTTTCGCCACTTACGAGCAGTACTTC. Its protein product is CASSFATYEQYF.

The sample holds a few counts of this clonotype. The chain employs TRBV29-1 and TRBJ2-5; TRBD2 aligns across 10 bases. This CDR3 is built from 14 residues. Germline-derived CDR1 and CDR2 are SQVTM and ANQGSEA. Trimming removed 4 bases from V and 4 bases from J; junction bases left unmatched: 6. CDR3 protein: CSVAVAGGIETQYF. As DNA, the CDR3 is TGCAGCGTTGCGGTAGCGGGGGGTATAGAGACCCAGTACTTC.

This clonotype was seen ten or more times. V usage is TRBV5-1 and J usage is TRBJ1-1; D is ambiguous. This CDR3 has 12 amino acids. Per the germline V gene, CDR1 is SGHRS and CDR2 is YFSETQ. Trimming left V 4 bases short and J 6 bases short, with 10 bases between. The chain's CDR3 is CASSPGEAEAFF. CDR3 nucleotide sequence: TGCGCCAGCAGCCCCGGGGAGGCTGAAGCTTTCTTT.